This T cell receptor (beta chain) was observed in a study of cytomegalovirus exposure and HLA in healthy donors. Per germline, CDR1 MNHNS and CDR2 SASEGT. The trim removed 7 bases at V and 5 bases at J, leaving 13 bases unmatched. CDR3 size: 15 residues. The PCR was carried out with 60 Vbeta primers and 13 Jbeta primers. The data were produced by immunoSEQ multiplex PCR, yet TCRdb's version contains in-frame clones alone and is incomplete. The sample holds tens of thousands of clones, about two thirds seen once. The TCR originated in a man between 60 and 70 years old in good health and CMV-seronegative. The V gene is TRBV6-1, the J gene TRBJ2-5; 7 nucleotides align to TRBD1. The source material was PBMCs. The CDR3: CASKTGQEVGETQYF. The CDR3 DNA follows: TGTGCCAGCAAAACCGGACAGGAAGTGGGGGAGACCCAGTACTTC.